A single sample gave rise to the 5 T cell receptor beta chains below, sequenced in a study of blood T cell repertoires in COVID-19. Clones were sequenced by immunoSEQ multiplex PCR, and TCRdb holds only the in-frame ones, with some missing. Of 380,000 or so clones in the sample, roughly 90% were seen once. The sequenced sample was peripheral blood. All receptors come from a man aged 40-49 years with acute or convalescent COVID-19.

The rearrangement uses TRBV6-6 and TRBJ2-1, with 8 bases aligning to TRBD1. The germline V gene has CDR1 MNHNY and CDR2 SVGAGI (reference sequence). With V trimmed by 2 bases and J by 7 bases, 10 bases remained unmatched. This CDR3 comprises 16 residues. CDR3 in DNA: TGTGCCAGCAGTTACCCGGACAGGGTCATGGTAAATGAGCAGTTCTTC. The encoded protein is CASSYPDRVMVNEQFF.

The CDR3 nucleotides are TGTGCCAGCAGCTTAACGAAGCGCAGTCCCTTCACAGATACGCAGTATTTT. It translates to CASSLTKRSPFTDTQYF. The chain uses TRBV7-3 and TRBJ2-3; no definite D call. The V gene lost 0 bases and the J gene lost 2 bases, with 15 bases spanning the gap. Germline CDR1 reads SGHTA; CDR2 reads FQGTGA. This CDR3 has 17 residues.

The CDR3 is CASSSLTGGSSYGYTF. The CDR3 region has the DNA TGTGCCAGCAGCTCGTTAACCGGAGGGTCTAGTTATGGCTACACCTTC. This rearrangement joins TRBV9 to TRBJ1-2; unclear D gene. Germline loops: CDR1 SGDLS, CDR2 YYNGEE. Between the trimmed V and J ends, which lost 4 bases and 5 bases, there was a span of 21 bases. CDR3 size: 16 residues.

This rearrangement joins TRBV12-5 to TRBJ2-7; 8 bases fit TRBD1. The length of the CDR3 is 15 residues. The ends lost 1 base at V and 3 bases at J; junction bases unmatched: 5. CDR1 and CDR2 from the germline V gene are LGHNT and FRNRAP. The CDR3 DNA follows: TGTGCTAGTGGTTTGGCTACAGGGGGTCGCTACGAGCAGTACTTC. It is translated as CASGLATGGRYEQYF.

The chain joins TRBV6-5 to TRBJ2-1; the match to TRBD1 covers 10 bases. V dropped 6 bases and J dropped 4; count of bases not matched to a gene: 6. The CDR3 is 15 residues long. In germline, CDR1 is MNHEY, CDR2 SVGAGI. The CDR3 region has the DNA TGTGCCAGCAGCGGAGGGACAGGGGCTTACAATGAGCAGTTCTTC. Translation gives CASSGGTGAYNEQFF.